A selection of T cell receptor beta chains follows, all from one sample in a study of CD8 T cells in ankylosing spondylitis. TCRdb recomputed calls from the 5' RACE reads with MiXCR, one row per CDR3 protein. This sample has around 480,000 distinct CDR3 sequences; about a sixth occur once, and the top ten carry approximately 1%. The sequencing input was blood, either unsorted or a sorted T cell fraction (not recorded which). These receptors came from a male donor with ankylosing spondylitis. The CDR3 runs from the conserved cysteine through the conserved F or W. The D gene is left open where the match is weak. Clone size is shown for a subset of rows, as once, few, many or a class of expanded clone.

V	size	J	D	CDR3	DNA
TRBV18	NA	TRBJ2-3	NA	CASSLRDTDTQYF	TGTGCCAGCTCACTCCGGGACACAGATACGCAGTATTTT
TRBV28	few	TRBJ1-1	NA	CASRHSSSKNTEAFF	TGTGCCAGCAGGCACAGCAGTTCCAAGAACACTGAAGCTTTCTTT
TRBV2	NA	TRBJ2-1	NA	CASTLGDNEQFF	TGTGCCAGCACCCTAGGTGACAATGAGCAGTTCTTC
TRBV12-3/TRBV12-4	NA	TRBJ1-5	NA	CASSGGQVNQPQHF	TGTGCCAGCAGTGGGGGACAAGTCAATCAGCCCCAGCATTTT
TRBV6-2/TRBV6-3	few	TRBJ2-1	NA	CASNGGAPNEQFF	TGTGCCAGCAATGGAGGAGCCCCGAATGAGCAGTTCTTC
TRBV2	few	TRBJ2-7	NA	CASSINYEQYF	TGTGCCAGCAGTATCAACTACGAGCAGTACTTC
TRBV5-1	many	TRBJ2-7	NA	CASSVSGYEQYF	TGCGCCAGCAGCGTCAGCGGGTACGAGCAGTACTTC
TRBV14	few	TRBJ2-7	NA	CASSPGLLLEYEQYF	TGTGCCAGCAGCCCCGGACTTTTACTTGAATACGAGCAGTACTTC
TRBV5-6	few	TRBJ2-3	TRBD1	CASRGAGGGTDTQYF	TGTGCCAGCAGAGGAGCAGGGGGCGGCACAGATACGCAGTATTTT
TRBV20-1	few	TRBJ2-1	TRBD2	CSARDRGGPRNEQFF	TGCAGTGCTAGAGATCGGGGGGGGCCGCGGAATGAGCAGTTCTTC
TRBV11-2	few	TRBJ2-3	TRBD2	CASSQWGLAGGSTDTQYF	TGTGCCAGCAGCCAATGGGGACTAGCGGGGGGAAGCACAGATACGCAGTATTTT
TRBV5-1	many	TRBJ1-1	TRBD1	CASSSGQGLEAFF	TGCGCCAGCAGCTCCGGACAGGGACTAGAAGCTTTCTTT
TRBV19	NA	TRBJ2-1	TRBD1	CASSTSSGTGLYNEQFF	TGTGCCAGTAGTACCTCCTCCGGGACAGGGCTATACAATGAGCAGTTCTTC
TRBV18	few	TRBJ1-4	NA	CASSPPPHEKLFF	TGTGCCAGCTCACCACCGCCCCATGAAAAACTGTTTTTT
TRBV29-1	many	TRBJ2-5	NA	CSVSSEETQYF	TGCAGCGTTTCTAGCGAAGAGACCCAGTACTTC
TRBV19	NA	TRBJ2-1	TRBD2	CASSASGGTYNEQFF	TGTGCCAGTAGTGCTAGCGGGGGTACCTACAATGAGCAGTTCTTC
TRBV11-2	NA	TRBJ2-7	NA	CASSSRPDSYEQYF	TGTGCCAGCAGCTCACGCCCCGACAGTTACGAGCAGTACTTC
TRBV25-1	NA	TRBJ1-6	NA	CASQDRDNSPLHF	TGTGCCAGCCAAGACAGAGATAATTCACCCCTCCACTTT
TRBV15	few	TRBJ2-3	NA	CATNKGGGTDTQYF	TGTGCCACCAACAAGGGAGGAGGGACAGATACGCAGTATTTT
TRBV3-1	NA	TRBJ2-1	TRBD2	CASSHPREGVSYNEQFF	TGTGCCAGCAGCCATCCCCGGGAGGGGGTTTCCTACAATGAGCAGTTCTTC
TRBV5-1	few	TRBJ2-1	TRBD2	CASSPQGLAGGYNEQFF	TGCGCCAGCAGCCCTCAGGGACTAGCGGGGGGTTACAATGAGCAGTTCTTC
TRBV12-3/TRBV12-4	many	TRBJ2-6	TRBD1	CASSPGTGGANVLTF	TGTGCCAGCAGTCCAGGGACAGGTGGGGCCAACGTCCTGACTTTC
TRBV5-8	NA	TRBJ2-2	NA	CASSPSLLNTGELFF	TGTGCCAGCAGCCCCTCCCTGTTAAACACCGGGGAGCTGTTTTTT
TRBV20-1	NA	TRBJ2-5	NA	CSTRTIGGAKTQYF	TGCAGTACTCGCACCATTGGTGGGGCTAAGACCCAGTACTTC
TRBV20-1	NA	TRBJ2-4	TRBD1	CSAPQGLAKNIQYF	TGCAGTGCTCCACAGGGGCTGGCCAAAAACATTCAGTACTTC
TRBV5-1	NA	TRBJ2-6	NA	CASSLVGSTGANVLTF	TGCGCCAGCAGCTTGGTAGGGAGCACTGGGGCCAACGTCCTGACTTTC
TRBV5-1	few	TRBJ1-5	TRBD1	CASSQGQGVQPQHF	TGCGCCAGCAGCCAGGGACAGGGGGTTCAGCCCCAGCATTTT
TRBV29-1	NA	TRBJ2-7	NA	CSVGRNSYEQYF	TGCAGCGTTGGTAGAAACTCCTACGAGCAGTACTTC
TRBV20-1	NA	TRBJ1-5	TRBD1	CSVRGTGGSQPQHF	TGCAGTGTCCGCGGGACAGGGGGCAGTCAGCCCCAGCATTTT
TRBV12-3/TRBV12-4	many	TRBJ2-7	NA	CASSFDYEQYF	TGTGCCAGCAGTTTCGACTACGAGCAGTACTTC
TRBV4-1	few	TRBJ1-5	TRBD1	CASSQDLRGTGGRGEQPQHF	TGCGCCAGCAGCCAAGATCTGAGGGGGACAGGGGGTAGGGGCGAACAGCCCCAGCATTTT
TRBV7-3	NA	TRBJ2-2	TRBD2	CASRLAGATGELFF	TGTGCCAGCAGGCTAGCGGGAGCTACCGGGGAGCTGTTTTTT
TRBV5-1	NA	TRBJ2-5	NA	CASGLRDSGSPQYF	TGCGCCAGCGGCCTCCGGGACTCAGGGAGCCCCCAGTACTTC
TRBV15	NA	TRBJ2-1	NA	CATSRQTRAEQFF	TGTGCCACCAGCAGACAAACCAGGGCTGAGCAGTTCTTC
TRBV5-1	few	TRBJ1-1	TRBD1	CASRFDRGVSEAFF	TGCGCCAGCAGGTTTGACAGGGGGGTGTCTGAAGCTTTCTTT
TRBV6-1	few	TRBJ1-2	NA	CASRTGFRNYGYTF	TGTGCCAGCAGAACAGGGTTTCGGAACTATGGCTACACCTTC
TRBV20-1	NA	TRBJ2-7	NA	CSAARGGSSYEQYF	TGCAGTGCTGCCCGGGGCGGTTCTTCCTACGAGCAGTACTTC